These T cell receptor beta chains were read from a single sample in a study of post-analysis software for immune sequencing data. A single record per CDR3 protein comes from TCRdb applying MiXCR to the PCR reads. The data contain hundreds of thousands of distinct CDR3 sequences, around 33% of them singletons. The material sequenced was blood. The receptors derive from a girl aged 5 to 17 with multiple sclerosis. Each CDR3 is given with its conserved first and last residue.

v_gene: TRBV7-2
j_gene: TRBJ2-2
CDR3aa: CASSQLAGALGGTGELFF

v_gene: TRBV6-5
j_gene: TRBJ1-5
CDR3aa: CASSTAGIGQPQHF

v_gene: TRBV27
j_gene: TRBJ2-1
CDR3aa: CASSFGGGIKYEQFF

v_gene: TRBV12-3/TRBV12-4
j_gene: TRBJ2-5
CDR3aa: CASSLAGGPETQYF

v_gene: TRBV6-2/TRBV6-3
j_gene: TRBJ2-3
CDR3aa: CASSSFSLAGIGTDTQYF

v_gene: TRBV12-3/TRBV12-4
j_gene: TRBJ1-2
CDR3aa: CASTTGGRALNYGYTF

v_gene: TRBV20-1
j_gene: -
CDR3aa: CSARRTLGGGEQYF

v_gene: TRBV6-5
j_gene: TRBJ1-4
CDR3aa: CASSYREGSELFF

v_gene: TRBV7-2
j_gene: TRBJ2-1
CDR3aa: CASSLIRDEQFF

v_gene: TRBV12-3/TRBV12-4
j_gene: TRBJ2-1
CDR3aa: CASSASDVAGMIYNEQFF

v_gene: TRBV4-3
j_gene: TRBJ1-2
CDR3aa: CASSQDPGTVDYGYTF

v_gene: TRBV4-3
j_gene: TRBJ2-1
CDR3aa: CASSQDLPGPGDERFF

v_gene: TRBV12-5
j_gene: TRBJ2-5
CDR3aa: CASAHVIGRETQYF

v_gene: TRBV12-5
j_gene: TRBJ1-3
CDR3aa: CASEKGTASSGNTIYF

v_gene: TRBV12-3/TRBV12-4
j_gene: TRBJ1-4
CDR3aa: CASSLEVPRLKYPQTGLVEKLFF

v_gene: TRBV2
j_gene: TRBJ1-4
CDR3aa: CASSELPLATNEKLFF

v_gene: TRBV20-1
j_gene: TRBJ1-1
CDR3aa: CSARQQGDTEAFF

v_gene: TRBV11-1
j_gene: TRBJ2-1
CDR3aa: CASSLRLAGGYDEQFF

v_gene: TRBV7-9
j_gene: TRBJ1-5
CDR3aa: CASSAGPDTRGSNQPQHF

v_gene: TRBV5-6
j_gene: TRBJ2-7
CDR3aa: CASSLEKGLTYYEQYF

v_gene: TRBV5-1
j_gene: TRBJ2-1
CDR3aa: CASSLLPDGGSYNEQFF

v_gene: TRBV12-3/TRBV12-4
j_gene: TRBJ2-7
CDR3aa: CASSFWQGHEQYF

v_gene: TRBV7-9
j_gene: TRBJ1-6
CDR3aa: CASSLEQLLSPLHF

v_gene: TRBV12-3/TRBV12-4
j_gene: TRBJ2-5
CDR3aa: CASSLGSGEPGVETQYF

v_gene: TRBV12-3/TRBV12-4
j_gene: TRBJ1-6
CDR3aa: CASSLNPTVNSPLHF

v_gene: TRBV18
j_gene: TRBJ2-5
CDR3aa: CASSPGLSQETQYF

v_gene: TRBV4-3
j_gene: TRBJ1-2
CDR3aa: CASSQDSLLQGYGYTF

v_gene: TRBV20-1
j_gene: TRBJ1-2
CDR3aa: CSARSSYGYTF

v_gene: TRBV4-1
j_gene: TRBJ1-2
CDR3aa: CASSQSGQGFDGYTF

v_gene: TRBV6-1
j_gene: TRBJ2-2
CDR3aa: CASAGGHRTGELFF

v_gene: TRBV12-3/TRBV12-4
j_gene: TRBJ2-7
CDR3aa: CASSLAQGSEQYF

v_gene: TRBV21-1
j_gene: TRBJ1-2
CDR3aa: CASSRRLKGYTF

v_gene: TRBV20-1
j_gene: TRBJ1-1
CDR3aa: CRTGVNTEAFF

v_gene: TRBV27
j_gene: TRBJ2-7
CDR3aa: CASGIQGSYEQYF

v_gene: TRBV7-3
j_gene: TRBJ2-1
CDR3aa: CASSLETSGYNEQFF

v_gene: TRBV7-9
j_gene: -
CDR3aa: CASSFGQGVQTYEQYF

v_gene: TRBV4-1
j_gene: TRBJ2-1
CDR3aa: CASSRGGLAILGNEQFF

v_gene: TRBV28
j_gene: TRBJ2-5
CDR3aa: CASSLRGLSETQYF

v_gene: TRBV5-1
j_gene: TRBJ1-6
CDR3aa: CASSLTDSSYNSPLHF

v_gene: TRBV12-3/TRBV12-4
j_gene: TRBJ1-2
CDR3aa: CASTPERGANYGYTF

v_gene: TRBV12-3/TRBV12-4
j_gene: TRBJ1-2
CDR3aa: CASSRLKGARGYTF